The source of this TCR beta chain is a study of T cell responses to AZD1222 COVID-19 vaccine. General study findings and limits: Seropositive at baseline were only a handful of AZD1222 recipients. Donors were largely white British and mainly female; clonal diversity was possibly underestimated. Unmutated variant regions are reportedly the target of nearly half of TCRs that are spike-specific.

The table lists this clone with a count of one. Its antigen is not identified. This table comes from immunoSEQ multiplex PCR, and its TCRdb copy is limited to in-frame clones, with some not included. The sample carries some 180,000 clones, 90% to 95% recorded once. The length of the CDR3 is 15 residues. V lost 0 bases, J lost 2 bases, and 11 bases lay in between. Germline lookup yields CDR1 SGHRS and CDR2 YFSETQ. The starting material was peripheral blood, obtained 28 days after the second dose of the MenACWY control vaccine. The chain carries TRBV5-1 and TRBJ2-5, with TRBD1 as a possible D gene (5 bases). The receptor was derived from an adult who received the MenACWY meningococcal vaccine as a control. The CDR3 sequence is CASSLEGRVQETQYF. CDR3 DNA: TGCGCCAGCAGCTTGGAAGGCAGGGTTCAAGAGACCCAGTACTTC.